Shown below are 22 T cell receptor beta chains from a single sample sequenced in a study of T cell changes during pregnancy in multiple sclerosis. Sequencing was performed with immunoSEQ multiplex PCR; in TCRdb, only in-frame clones are kept and a portion is missing. Found here are roughly 60,000 clones, roughly 92% of them singletons; the top ten hold 1.4%. The sample in question was peripheral blood, obtained in the second trimester of pregnancy. The receptors shown here come from a female donor with multiple sclerosis, enrolled in a pregnancy study.

The V call is TRBV10-2, the J call TRBJ2-7; D is unclear. Germline loops: CDR1 WSHSY, CDR2 SAAADI. The CDR3 runs to 12 residues. Trimming left V 1 base short and J 4 bases short, with 5 bases between. CDR3 loop: CASSEWAYEQYF. CDR3 nucleotide sequence: TGCGCCAGCAGTGAGTGGGCTTACGAGCAGTACTTC.

CDR3 loop: CASYHTGGAGMNTEAFF. CDR3 coding DNA: TGTGCCAGCTACCACACAGGGGGCGCCGGGATGAACACTGAAGCTTTCTTT. This rearrangement joins TRBV18 to TRBJ1-1; 9 bases agree with TRBD1. V lost 7 bases, J lost 0 bases, and 12 bases stayed unmatched. There are 17 residues in the CDR3. Germline loops: CDR1 KGHSH, CDR2 LQKENI.

CDR3 nucleotides: TGCGCCAGCAGCTTGGCCTCGGGGAACACTGAAGCTTTCTTT. It encodes CASSLASGNTEAFF. This chain connects TRBV5-1 to TRBJ1-1; D uncertain. The CDR3 totals 14 residues. Trimming cost V 0 bases and J 1 base, with 7 bases left between them. Looked up from germline, CDR1 is SGHRS and CDR2 is YFSETQ. Filled out from reference TRBV5-1 and TRBJ1-1, the complete variable domain reads KAGVTQTPRYLIKTRGQQVTLSCSPISGHRSVSWYQQTPGQGLQFLFEYFSETQRNKGNFPGRFSGRQFSNSRSEMNVSTLELGDSALYLCASSLASGNTEAFFGQGTRLTVV.

J is TRBJ2-3 and V is TRBV2, with D maybe TRBD1 (5 bases). Germline V gene lookup returns CDR1 SNHLY and CDR2 FYNNEI. V lost 2 bases and J 4 bases, leaving 13 bases between the germline ends. This CDR3 spans 15 amino acids. CDR3 residues: CASSEQGPSADTQYF. The DNA for the CDR3 is TGTGCCAGCAGTGAACAGGGCCCATCGGCAGATACGCAGTATTTT.

The gene calls are TRBV5-1 and TRBJ2-5, with 7 bases identical to TRBD2. CDR1 is SGHRS, CDR2 YFSETQ, per germline. The CDR3 spans 16 residues. J was trimmed by 4 bases and V by 6 bases; bases with no gene match: 15. This chain's CDR3 is CASTQRITGGGETQYF. CDR3 in DNA: TGCGCCAGCACTCAACGAATTACAGGCGGGGGAGAGACCCAGTACTTC. The variable domain in full, with the rest retrieved from reference TRBV5-1 and TRBJ2-5, is KAGVTQTPRYLIKTRGQQVTLSCSPISGHRSVSWYQQTPGQGLQFLFEYFSETQRNKGNFPGRFSGRQFSNSRSEMNVSTLELGDSALYLCASTQRITGGGETQYFGPGTRLLVL.

DNA of the CDR3: TGTGCCAGCAGCTTAAACCAGCGAAGGAACACCGGGGAGCTGTTTTTT. Its translation is CASSLNQRRNTGELFF. J is TRBJ2-2 and V is TRBV7-9; no reliable D call. The CDR3 contains 16 residues. The germline V and J ends were trimmed by 2 bases and 1 base, with 11 bases remaining between them. Per the germline V gene, CDR1 is SEHNR and CDR2 is FQNEAQ (reference sequence).

This chain joins TRBV28 and TRBJ1-2, with a weak D call TRBD1 (5 bases). Trimming pared 8 bases from V and 4 bases from J, leaving 17 bases between. CDR1 and CDR2 (germline): MDHEN, SYDVKM. The CDR3 has 14 amino acids. CDR3 in DNA: TGTGCCAGCCTAACCCGGGGGGGAAGCTATGGCTACACCTTC. Amino acid sequence: CASLTRGGSYGYTF.

The rearrangement links TRBV27 to TRBJ2-7, with 9 positions matching TRBD1. The trim removed 5 bases at V and 7 bases at J, leaving 15 bases unmatched. This CDR3 has 16 residues. The germline V gene encodes CDR1 MNHEY and CDR2 SMNVEV (reference sequence). The CDR3 bases are TGTGCCAGCAGTCAAAGGGGGACAGGGCCCTGGCGTGAGCAGTACTTC. Its translation is CASSQRGTGPWREQYF.

CDR3 nucleotides: TGTGCCAGCAGCGCAGGACTTTCGGGGTACGAGCAGTACTTC. Protein: CASSAGLSGYEQYF. The V call is TRBV9, the J call TRBJ2-7; D may be TRBD2 (5 bases). V lost 3 bases to trimming and J lost 4 bases, with 14 bases between them. This CDR3 has 14 amino acids. Germline CDR1 reads SGDLS; CDR2 reads YYNGEE. The variable domain in full, with the rest retrieved from reference TRBV9 and TRBJ2-7, is DSGVTQTPKHLITATGQRVTLRCSPRSGDLSVYWYQQSLDQGLQFLIQYYNGEERAKGNILERFSAQQFPDLHSELNLSSLELGDSALYFCASSAGLSGYEQYFGPGTRLTVT.

The rearrangement uses TRBV5-1 and TRBJ2-7; the D is unclear. Germline V gene lookup returns CDR1 SGHRS and CDR2 YFSETQ. The CDR3 covers 15 residues. Trimming pared 2 bases from V and 2 bases from J, leaving 14 bases between. The CDR3 here is CASSFFLNKAYEQYF. The CDR3 DNA reads TGCGCCAGCAGCTTTTTCTTGAACAAAGCCTACGAGCAGTACTTC.

The chain carries TRBV5-1 and TRBJ1-1; D might be TRBD1 (5 bases). The germline gives CDR1 SGHRS, CDR2 YFSETQ. This CDR3 region has 16 residues. Deletions cut 0 bases from V and 3 bases from J, with 15 bases between. In DNA, the CDR3 is TGCGCCAGCAGCTTGGGGACACACGGAGGGGACACTGAAGCTTTCTTT. Protein: CASSLGTHGGDTEAFF. Looking up the rest from reference TRBV5-1 and TRBJ1-1 gives the full variable domain: KAGVTQTPRYLIKTRGQQVTLSCSPISGHRSVSWYQQTPGQGLQFLFEYFSETQRNKGNFPGRFSGRQFSNSRSEMNVSTLELGDSALYLCASSLGTHGGDTEAFFGQGTRLTVV.

The chain joins TRBV7-9 to TRBJ2-1; 11 bases map to TRBD1. CDR3 length: 15 amino acids. Germline V gene sequence: CDR1 SEHNR, CDR2 FQNEAQ (reference sequence). Unmatched junction bases numbered 9, after V lost 5 bases and J lost 9 bases. The CDR3: CASSHPGQGVVEQFF. In nucleotides, the CDR3 is TGTGCCAGCAGCCATCCGGGACAGGGGGTTGTTGAGCAGTTCTTC.

The rearrangement uses TRBV5-1 and TRBJ1-1; no clear D gene. V dropped 1 base and J dropped 1 base, with 8 bases sitting between them. Germline V lookup: CDR1 SGHRS, CDR2 YFSETQ. This CDR3 has 14 amino acids. The CDR3 DNA is TGCGCCAGCAGCTTGTTACAGCAGAACACTGAAGCTTTCTTT. It encodes CASSLLQQNTEAFF.

V usage is TRBV20-1 and J usage is TRBJ2-3; no firm D call. This CDR3 is built from 11 residues. V was shortened by 3 bases and J by 5 bases, with 6 bases between the two germline ends. CDR1 DFQATT and CDR2 SNEGSKA come from the germline V gene (reference sequence). CDR3 bases: TGCAGTGCTAGGAGAGGAGATACGCAGTATTTT. It codes for CSARRGDTQYF.

V gene TRBV4-3 combines with J gene TRBJ2-1, with 9 bases identical to TRBD2. Trimming removed 0 bases from V and 0 bases from J; junction bases left unmatched: 9. The germline V gene has CDR1 LGHNA and CDR2 YSLEER. The CDR3 length is 19 residues. CDR3 loop: CASSQDEGGRDSSYNEQFF. The CDR3 DNA is TGCGCCAGCAGCCAAGATGAAGGCGGGAGGGATAGCTCCTACAATGAGCAGTTCTTC.

The CDR3 bases are TGTGCCAGCAGTTTTTGGGTTGCAGGGTGGGGTAGCACAGATACGCAGTATTTT. Its translation: CASSFWVAGWGSTDTQYF. This rearrangement joins TRBV27 to TRBJ2-3, with D perhaps matching TRBD1 (5 bases). The CDR3 extends over 18 amino acids. Germline loops: CDR1 MNHEY, CDR2 SMNVEV (reference sequence). V shed 3 bases and J shed 0 bases, with 19 bases lying between them.

This chain links TRBV9 with TRBJ2-2; D gene unclear. The V end lost 3 bases, the J end lost 9 bases, and 3 bases lay between the germline ends. This CDR3 comprises 10 residues. CDR1 SGDLS and CDR2 YYNGEE come from the germline V gene. CDR3 in amino acids: CASSGRELFF. The CDR3 DNA sequence: TGTGCCAGCAGCGGTAGGGAGCTGTTTTTT.

The V and J genes are TRBV7-3 and TRBJ1-1; 9 bases are a match to TRBD1. CDR3 length: 14 amino acids. J lost 5 bases, V lost 3 bases, and 4 bases had no gene match. Germline CDR1 is SGHTA and CDR2 is FQGTGA. CDR3 in amino acids: CASSLDRGVTEAFF. In DNA form, the CDR3 reads TGTGCCAGCAGCTTGGACAGGGGTGTGACTGAAGCTTTCTTT.

The chain has TRBV11-2 and TRBJ2-1; TRBD1 is a possible D gene (6 bases). The V end was cut by 4 bases, the J end by 4 bases, with 11 bases between. CDR1 is SGHAT and CDR2 is FQNNGV in the germline V gene. This CDR3 has 14 amino acids. The CDR3 sequence is CASSSGQPYNEQFF. The CDR3 DNA follows: TGTGCCAGCAGCTCCGGACAGCCATACAATGAGCAGTTCTTC.

The rearrangement joins TRBV7-2 to TRBJ2-5, with D possibly being TRBD2 (6 bases). Trimming pared 4 bases from V and 0 bases from J, leaving 12 bases between. This CDR3 is 15 amino acids long. CDR1 and CDR2 (germline): SGHTA, FQGNSA. The CDR3 loop reads CASSSRTSNQETQYF. CDR3 DNA sequence: TGTGCCAGCAGCTCCAGAACTAGCAACCAAGAGACCCAGTACTTC.

The gene calls are TRBV5-1 and TRBJ2-7, with TRBD1 matching over 9 bases. Per germline, CDR1 SGHRS and CDR2 YFSETQ. Trimming took 6 bases from V and 4 from J; bases not matched to a gene: 5. The CDR3 has 13 residues. This chain's CDR3 is CASKQGAGYEQYF. As DNA, the CDR3 is TGCGCCAGCAAACAGGGGGCAGGGTACGAGCAGTACTTC.

The rearrangement links TRBV4-1 to TRBJ2-7; D unresolved. Per germline, CDR1 MGHRA and CDR2 YSYEKL. CDR3 size: 15 residues. V was cut by 4 bases and J by 2 bases, with 15 bases left in between. Here the CDR3 reads CASSPYAGGTYEQYF. CDR3 DNA sequence: TGCGCCAGCAGCCCATACGCCGGCGGAACCTACGAGCAGTACTTC.